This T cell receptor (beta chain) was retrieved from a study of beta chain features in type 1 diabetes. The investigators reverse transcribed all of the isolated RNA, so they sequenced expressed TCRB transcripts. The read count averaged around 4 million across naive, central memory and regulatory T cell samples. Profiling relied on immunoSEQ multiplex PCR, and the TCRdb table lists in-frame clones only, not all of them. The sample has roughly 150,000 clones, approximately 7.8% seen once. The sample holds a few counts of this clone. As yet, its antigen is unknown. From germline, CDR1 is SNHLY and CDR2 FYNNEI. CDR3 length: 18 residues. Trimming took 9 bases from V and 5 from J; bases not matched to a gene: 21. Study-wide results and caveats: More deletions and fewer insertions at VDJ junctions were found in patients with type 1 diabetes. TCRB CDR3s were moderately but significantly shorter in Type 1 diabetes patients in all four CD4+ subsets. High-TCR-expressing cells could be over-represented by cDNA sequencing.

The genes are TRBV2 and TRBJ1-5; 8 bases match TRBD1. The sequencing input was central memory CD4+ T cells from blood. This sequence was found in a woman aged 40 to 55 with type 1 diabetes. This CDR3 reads CASGLEGTGKQGDQPQHF. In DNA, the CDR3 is TGTGCCAGTGGGCTGGAAGGGACAGGCAAACAAGGGGATCAGCCCCAGCATTTT.